Following are 30 T cell receptor beta chains from one sample sequenced in a study of blood T cell repertoires in COVID-19 (TCRdb year 2020). Library construction relied on the immunoSEQ multiplex PCR assay. Held by TCRdb, this immuneACCESS table contains in-frame sequences only and omits some clones. Under half of the omission traces to an unresolved V gene where checked; the cause of the rest is unknown. This sample holds approximately 68,000 clones; roughly 84% were observed only once. The ten largest clones take up 5.5% to 8% of the sample. The source material was peripheral blood. The receptors stem from a man aged 50 or older with active COVID-19.

The chain recombines TRBV5-6 with TRBJ1-5; 10 bases line up with TRBD1. Germline CDR1 and CDR2: SGHDT and YYEEEE. With V trimmed by 4 bases and J by 4 bases, 5 bases remained unmatched. CDR3 length equals 15 residues. This chain's CDR3 is CASSIGQGVNQPQHF. CDR3 nucleotide sequence: TGTGCCAGCAGCATCGGACAGGGGGTAAATCAGCCCCAGCATTTT.

V usage is TRBV7-8 and J usage is TRBJ2-7; 8 bases are a match to TRBD2. The CDR3 extends over 16 amino acids. Per the germline V gene, CDR1 is SGHVS and CDR2 is FQNEAQ. V trimming: 4 bases; J trimming: 0 bases; junction bases outside the gene matches: 8. CDR3 DNA sequence: TGTGCCAGCAGCTCACCACGGGGGGGGAACTCCTACGAGCAGTACTTC. Translation gives CASSSPRGGNSYEQYF.

J is TRBJ2-4 and V is TRBV2; perhaps TRBD1 as D (5 bases). From germline, CDR1 is SNHLY and CDR2 FYNNEI. This CDR3 comprises 13 residues. Deletions cut 11 bases from V and 2 bases from J, with 13 bases between. The CDR3 loop is CAATRGPKNIQYF. The CDR3 coding sequence is TGTGCCGCGACAAGGGGTCCCAAAAACATTCAGTACTTC.

The gene calls are TRBV6-5 and TRBJ1-2; no reliable D call. Trimming cost V 6 bases and J 3 bases, with 11 bases left between them. CDR1 and CDR2 from the germline V gene are MNHEY and SVGAGI. The CDR3 sequence is 13 residues long. Here the CDR3 reads CASSFRRDYGYTF. The CDR3 DNA reads as TGTGCCAGCAGCTTCAGGAGGGACTATGGCTACACCTTC.

V usage is TRBV5-6 and J usage is TRBJ1-2; 9 bases fit TRBD1. The germline gives CDR1 SGHDT, CDR2 YYEEEE. V trimming: 4 bases; J trimming: 0 bases; junction bases outside the gene matches: 10. The CDR3 is made up of 17 amino acids. CDR3 loop: CASSRPGTGSSNYGYTF. As DNA, the CDR3 is TGTGCCAGCAGCCGCCCCGGGACAGGGTCCTCTAACTATGGCTACACCTTC.

This clone showed up just once. This chain links TRBV5-1 with TRBJ2-2; D remains unclear. The V gene's germline CDR1 is SGHRS and CDR2 YFSETQ. The CDR3 is made up of 14 amino acids. V lost 0 bases to trimming and J lost 2 bases, with 5 bases between them. DNA for the CDR3: TGCGCCAGCAGCTTGGACGGTAACACCGGGGAGCTGTTTTTT. It is translated as CASSLDGNTGELFF.

The chain has TRBV7-3 and TRBJ2-2, with TRBD2 identical over 7 bases. The junction had 18 bases not matched to a gene; V was cut back by 5 bases and J by 0 bases. The CDR3 consists of 20 residues. The germline V gene encodes CDR1 SGHTA and CDR2 FQGTGA. In nucleotides, the CDR3 is TGTGCCAGCAGCCCCCGCCCACCGGGACTAAGAATCGCGAACACCGGGGAGCTGTTTTTT. Translation gives CASSPRPPGLRIANTGELFF.

This clone was counted a few times. The chain uses TRBV5-1 and TRBJ2-7; 11 nucleotides align to TRBD2. This CDR3 spans 16 amino acids. J lost 2 bases, V lost 3 bases, and 7 bases had no gene match. Germline-derived CDR1 and CDR2 are SGHRS and YFSETQ. The CDR3 loop is CASSSGLAGGPYEQYF. DNA of the CDR3: TGCGCCAGCAGCTCTGGGCTAGCGGGAGGCCCCTACGAGCAGTACTTC.

This chain connects TRBV28 to TRBJ2-7; D possibly corresponds to TRBD1 (5 bases). V lost 1 base and J lost 0, with 13 bases in between. In germline, CDR1 is MDHEN, CDR2 SYDVKM. CDR3 size: 16 residues. CDR3 DNA sequence: TGTGCCAGCAGTTTATTGGGCAGGGCGAGCTCCTACGAGCAGTACTTC. Translating gives CASSLLGRASSYEQYF.

The genes are TRBV7-3 and TRBJ2-1, with D possibly being TRBD2 (5 bases). V was cut by 5 bases and J by 2 bases, with 13 bases left in between. Per germline, CDR1 SGHTA and CDR2 FQGTGA. The CDR3 is made up of 15 amino acids. The CDR3 region is CASSVLASTYNEQFF. In nucleotides, the CDR3 is TGTGCCAGCAGCGTCTTAGCGAGTACCTACAATGAGCAGTTCTTC.

There are a few counts of this clone. The chain uses TRBV28 and TRBJ2-1; TRBD2 might be the D (6 bases). V dropped 5 bases and J dropped 5 bases, with 19 bases sitting between them. The length of the CDR3 is 16 residues. The germline gives CDR1 MDHEN, CDR2 SYDVKM. In DNA form, the CDR3 reads TGTGCCAGCAGTCCGGGACTCCTACTACGAAACAATGAGCAGTTCTTC. Amino acid sequence: CASSPGLLLRNNEQFF.

The rearrangement links TRBV18 to TRBJ2-7, with 11 bases matching TRBD1. With V trimmed by 5 bases and J by 2 bases, 5 bases remained unmatched. The CDR3 loop spans 15 amino acids. The germline V gene has CDR1 KGHSH and CDR2 LQKENI. The CDR3 sequence is CASSWDRGVTYEQYF. CDR3 nucleotides: TGTGCCAGCTCATGGGACAGGGGGGTAACCTACGAGCAGTACTTC.

V usage is TRBV19 and J usage is TRBJ2-7, with a tentative D call TRBD2 (5 bases). V lost 10 bases, J lost 2 bases, and 18 bases lay in between. Germline CDR1 LNHDA, CDR2 SQIVND (reference sequence). CDR3 length: 14 residues. CDR3 DNA: TGTGCCACCGGTGGACTCAATACTGCCTACGAGCAGTACTTC. This encodes CATGGLNTAYEQYF. Together with reference TRBV19 and TRBJ2-7, the CDR3 gives the full variable domain: DGGITQSPKYLFRKEGQNVTLSCEQNLNHDAMYWYRQDPGQGLRLIYYSQIVNDFQKGDIAEGYSVSREKKESFPLTVTSAQKNPTAFYLCATGGLNTAYEQYFGPGTRLTVT.

V gene TRBV2 combines with J gene TRBJ2-7, with D perhaps matching TRBD1 (6 bases). The germline V gene encodes CDR1 SNHLY and CDR2 FYNNEI. Trimming stripped 11 bases from V and 3 bases from J, with 20 bases between. The CDR3 is 14 residues long. The CDR3 protein is CASRGGPVNYEQYF. CDR3 in DNA: TGTGCCTCCAGGGGCGGTCCAGTAAACTACGAGCAGTACTTC.

This clone was recorded once. The chain joins TRBV19 to TRBJ2-7; TRBD2 is a possible D gene (6 bases). Trimming cost V 5 bases and J 5 bases, with 16 bases left between them. Germline CDR1 and CDR2: LNHDA and SQIVND (reference sequence). The CDR3 sequence is 14 residues long. This CDR3 reads CASSPDLGRNEQYF. CDR3 DNA sequence: TGTGCCAGTAGTCCCGATTTGGGGAGGAACGAGCAGTACTTC.

This clone has a handful of counts. The rearrangement links TRBV6-6 to TRBJ2-7; D is undetermined. CDR1 is MNHNY, CDR2 SVGAGI, per germline (reference sequence). This CDR3 is 14 amino acids long. V lost 5 bases and J 5 bases, leaving 16 bases between the germline ends. The CDR3 sequence: CASSPAHLNDEQYF. The CDR3 DNA follows: TGTGCCAGCAGTCCCGCACATCTGAACGACGAGCAGTACTTC.

V is TRBV7-2 and J is TRBJ2-1; 7 nucleotides line up with TRBD1. The CDR3 totals 15 residues. V shed 1 base, J shed 4 bases, and the junction held 4 bases outside the gene matches. Germline values: CDR1 SGHTA, CDR2 FQGNSA. CDR3 in amino acids: CASSLEGALYNEQFF. DNA of the CDR3: TGTGCCAGCAGCTTAGAGGGGGCCCTTTACAATGAGCAGTTCTTC. Full variable domain (outside the CDR3, taken from reference TRBV7-2 and TRBJ2-1): GAGVSQSPSNKVTEKGKDVELRCDPISGHTALYWYRQSLGQGLEFLIYFQGNSAPDKSGLPSDRFSAERTGGSVSTLTIQRTQQEDSAVYLCASSLEGALYNEQFFGPGTRLTVL.

This clone came up once. The chain is built from TRBV15 and TRBJ1-1; 7 bases align to TRBD1. CDR1 is LNHNV and CDR2 is YYDKDF in the germline V gene (reference sequence). V lost 0 bases and J lost 7; bases outside the gene matches: 8. The CDR3 runs 15 residues. Here the CDR3 reads CATSRDPEGAGEAFF. The CDR3 DNA is TGTGCCACCAGCAGAGATCCGGAGGGGGCAGGTGAAGCTTTCTTT.

The chain has TRBV11-2 and TRBJ1-3, with D possibly TRBD1 on 5 matching bases. V gave up 6 bases and J gave up 0 bases, with 15 bases separating them. The CDR3 has 16 amino acids. Germline CDR1 and CDR2: SGHAT and FQNNGV. The CDR3 is CASRQIAGYSGNTIYF. DNA for the CDR3: TGTGCCAGCAGACAAATCGCAGGGTACTCTGGAAACACCATATATTTT. Together with reference TRBV11-2 and TRBJ1-3, the CDR3 gives the full variable domain: EAGVAQSPRYKIIEKRQSVAFWCNPISGHATLYWYQQILGQGPKLLIQFQNNGVVDDSQLPKDRFSAERLKGVDSTLKIQPAKLEDSAVYLCASRQIAGYSGNTIYFGEGSWLTVV.

This chain connects TRBV11-2 to TRBJ2-7, with TRBD1 as a possible D gene (6 bases). V shed 5 bases and J shed 4 bases, with 12 bases lying between them. Germline CDR1 is SGHAT and CDR2 is FQNNGV. The CDR3 runs to 13 residues. The CDR3 sequence is CASSPTGMYEQYF. In nucleotides, the CDR3 is TGTGCCAGCAGCCCTACAGGGATGTACGAGCAGTACTTC.

This chain uses TRBV30 with TRBJ1-2; D unresolved. In germline, CDR1 is GTSNPN, CDR2 SVGIG (reference sequence). The CDR3 runs 11 residues. V gave up 4 bases and J gave up 5 bases, with 8 bases separating them. The CDR3 spells CAWIAVYGYTF. CDR3 DNA sequence: TGTGCCTGGATTGCGGTTTATGGCTACACCTTC.

The gene calls are TRBV28 and TRBJ2-1, with TRBD2 matching over 8 bases. The length of the CDR3 is 15 residues. The germline CDR1 and CDR2 sequences are MDHEN and SYDVKM. J lost 0 bases, V lost 6 bases, and 4 bases had no gene match. The CDR3 coding sequence is TGTGCCAGCAGCCGAGGGACTAGCTCCTACAATGAGCAGTTCTTC. As protein: CASSRGTSSYNEQFF.

The J gene is TRBJ2-7, the V gene TRBV27; 9 nucleotides match TRBD1. The germline V gene encodes CDR1 MNHEY and CDR2 SMNVEV (reference sequence). With V trimmed by 3 bases and J by 5 bases, 5 bases remained unmatched. This CDR3 comprises 14 residues. The CDR3 is CASSLTGGSHEQYF. The CDR3 nucleotides read TGTGCCAGCAGTTTGACAGGGGGTTCCCACGAGCAGTACTTC.

The count of this clone is one. V gene TRBV7-2 combines with J gene TRBJ2-3; perhaps TRBD1 as D (5 bases). The V gene's germline CDR1 is SGHTA and CDR2 FQGNSA. The CDR3 has 12 amino acids. Trimming left V 2 bases short and J 8 bases short, with 8 bases between. The CDR3 DNA sequence: TGTGCCAGCAGCTTATCCAGGGTTACGCAGTATTTT. Its translation is CASSLSRVTQYF.

The rearrangement joins TRBV6-2 or TRBV6-3 to TRBJ1-2; TRBD1 matches at 8 bases. The CDR3 contains 13 residues. Germline values: CDR1 MNHEY, CDR2 SVGEGT. The J segment lost 2 bases and the V segment lost 5 bases, leaving 1 base of the junction unmatched. The CDR3 bases are TGTGCCAGCAGTAACAGGGGGAACTATGGCTACACCTTC. Translating gives CASSNRGNYGYTF.

There are a few counts of this clone. This CDR3 is also generated by other DNA sequences in the sample. The chain uses TRBV4-1 and TRBJ2-1; D is perhaps TRBD1 (7 bases). This CDR3 has 15 amino acids. The germline CDR1 and CDR2 sequences are MGHRA and YSYEKL. Trimming pared 0 bases from V and 4 bases from J, leaving 10 bases between. CDR3 DNA: TGCGCCAGCAGCCAAGATCCAGGGGGGTACAATGAGCAGTTCTTC. Residues: CASSQDPGGYNEQFF.

V and J are TRBV19 and TRBJ2-5, with D possibly matching TRBD2 (5 bases). The length of the CDR3 is 15 residues. Trimming removed 3 bases from V and 5 bases from J, with 16 bases in between. Germline lookup yields CDR1 LNHDA and CDR2 SQIVND (reference sequence). For the CDR3, the DNA is TGTGCCAGTAGTATTGGTCTTCTAGCCGGGGAGACCCAGTACTTC. This sequence encodes CASSIGLLAGETQYF. The whole variable domain, filled in from reference TRBV19 and TRBJ2-5, reads DGGITQSPKYLFRKEGQNVTLSCEQNLNHDAMYWYRQDPGQGLRLIYYSQIVNDFQKGDIAEGYSVSREKKESFPLTVTSAQKNPTAFYLCASSIGLLAGETQYFGPGTRLLVL.

The chain is built from TRBV7-9 and TRBJ2-7, with 8 nucleotides matching TRBD1. Germline CDR1 and CDR2: SEHNR and FQNEAQ (reference sequence). CDR3 length: 14 residues. The trim removed 2 bases at V and 4 bases at J, leaving 4 bases unmatched. The CDR3: CASSLSGGIYEQYF. The CDR3 DNA follows: TGTGCCAGCAGCTTATCAGGGGGCATTTACGAGCAGTACTTC.

This clone was detected only once. The rearrangement joins TRBV4-3 to TRBJ2-5, with a weak D call TRBD2 (6 bases). The V gene lost 0 bases and the J gene lost 5 bases, with 10 bases spanning the gap. This CDR3 contains 14 residues. Germline V gives CDR1 LGHNA, CDR2 YSLEER. The CDR3 DNA follows: TGCGCCAGCAGCCAAGATCCGGGAGTCGAGACCCAGTACTTC. It encodes CASSQDPGVETQYF.

V and J are TRBV10-3 and TRBJ2-7; TRBD2 matches at 8 bases. Losses at the gene ends were 1 base for V and 8 bases for J; bases not matched to a gene: 1. CDR1 and CDR2 from the germline V gene are ENHRY and SYGVKD. The CDR3 consists of 12 residues. The CDR3 reads CAISEYSGKQYF. Written as DNA, the CDR3 is TGTGCCATCAGTGAGTATAGCGGGAAGCAGTACTTC.